These T cell receptor beta chains were read from a single sample in a study of T cell changes during pregnancy in multiple sclerosis. Profiled with immunoSEQ multiplex PCR; TCRdb holds only in-frame clones, not every one. The sample consists of 55,000 to 75,000 clones, about 94% of them appearing once. This specimen consisted of CD8+ T cells from peripheral blood mononuclear cells, obtained in the second trimester of pregnancy. All receptors derive from a female donor with multiple sclerosis, enrolled in a pregnancy study. Both conserved end residues are part of each CDR3. A D gene is named only where the DNA matches it firmly. Clone size is not always given. Where it is, it says once, few, many or a class for expanded clones.

V gene,D gene,clone size,J gene,CDR3 DNA,CDR3 protein
TRBV27,TRBD1,.,TRBJ1-1,TGTGCCAGCAGTTTATTCCAACAGGGGACGGGTGAAGCTTTCTTT,CASSLFQQGTGEAFF
TRBV14,TRBD1,.,TRBJ1-1,TGTGCCAGCAGCCCACGGGGACAGGGGAGCACTGAAGCTTTCTTT,CASSPRGQGSTEAFF
TRBV7-9,TRBD1,once,TRBJ1-1,TGTGCCAGCAGCTATCAAGGGGGCGGAGGGAACACTGAAGCTTTCTTT,CASSYQGGGGNTEAFF
TRBV27,TRBD2,.,TRBJ2-2,TGTGCCAGCAGCACCACGGGACTAGCGGGGGTCACCGGGGAGCTGTTTTTT,CASSTTGLAGVTGELFF
TRBV27,TRBD2,.,TRBJ2-3,TGTGCCAGCAGTTTAGCGGGAGGGCCTTTGGATACGCAGTATTTT,CASSLAGGPLDTQYF
TRBV11-2,TRBD2,.,TRBJ2-7,TGTGCCAGCAGCTTCAGACTAGCGGGCGAGCAGTACTTC,CASSFRLAGEQYF
TRBV19,TRBD2,.,TRBJ2-7,TGTGCCAGTAGTCGGACTAGCGATTTCTACGAGCAGTACTTC,CASSRTSDFYEQYF
TRBV9,TRBD1,.,TRBJ2-7,TGTGCCAGCAGCGTAGTCCCAGGGGGCTACGAGCAGTACTTC,CASSVVPGGYEQYF
TRBV6-6,.,.,TRBJ2-7,TGTGCCAGCAGTTACACAGGCTCCTACGAGCAGTACTTC,CASSYTGSYEQYF
TRBV6-1,TRBD1,.,TRBJ2-5,TGTGCCAGCAGTGAAGCCACCGGGACAGGGGGCGAGACCCAGTACTTC,CASSEATGTGGETQYF
TRBV10-2,.,few,TRBJ2-1,TGCGCCAGCAGTGAGGGGCGGGGAGGTGAGCAGTTCTTC,CASSEGRGGEQFF
TRBV5-5,TRBD1,once,TRBJ2-2,TGTGCCAGCCATCCTGTGGGGGACAGGGGAAACACCGGGGAGCTGTTTTTT,CASHPVGDRGNTGELFF
TRBV9,TRBD2,once,TRBJ2-1,TGTGCCAGCAGCGTAGGGGCTAGCGGCTACAATGAGCAGTTCTTC,CASSVGASGYNEQFF
TRBV6-5,.,.,TRBJ1-2,TGTGCCAGCAGTTACTCTAGGGACAAGCTTAACTATGGCTACACCTTC,CASSYSRDKLNYGYTF
TRBV19,.,.,TRBJ1-5,TGTGCCAGTAGAGCTGATGCTTATAGCAATCAGCCCCAGCATTTT,CASRADAYSNQPQHF
TRBV29-1,.,.,TRBJ2-7,TGCAGCGTTGTTGACACCCCCCACGAGCAGTACTTC,CSVVDTPHEQYF
TRBV4-1,.,.,TRBJ2-5,TGCGCCAGCAGCCAAGTTTATACTGGGACAAGGTACCAAGAGACCCAGTACTTC,CASSQVYTGTRYQETQYF
TRBV30,.,.,TRBJ2-2,TGTGCCTGTGACAGCGCGAACACCGGGGAGCTGTTTTTT,CACDSANTGELFF
TRBV10-2,TRBD1,once,TRBJ1-1,TGCGCCAGCAGTGAGACAGGGGGCACTGAAGCTTTCTTT,CASSETGGTEAFF
TRBV29-1,TRBD1,.,TRBJ2-5,TGCAGCGTAGAGACAGGGATAGAGACCCAGTACTTC,CSVETGIETQYF
TRBV13,TRBD1,.,TRBJ1-1,TGTGCCAGCAGCTTAGGGCTCACAGGGGGGTCCGAAGCTTTCTTT,CASSLGLTGGSEAFF
TRBV10-2,.,few,TRBJ1-1,TGCGCCAGCAGTGAGTCGATAAGACGGGGGGTTGAACCTTTCTTT,CASSESIRRGVEPFF
TRBV5-4,.,once,TRBJ2-1,TGTGCCAGCAGCTATGTCCTTAAGAGCAATGAGCAGTTCTTC,CASSYVLKSNEQFF
TRBV7-7,.,once,TRBJ2-1,TGTGCCAGCAGCTTAGGACTAAGGACCTACAATGAGCAGTTCTTC,CASSLGLRTYNEQFF
TRBV6-1,.,.,TRBJ1-1,TGTGCCAGCAGTGAATGGAGGAAAGTGGACACTGAAGCTTTCTTT,CASSEWRKVDTEAFF
TRBV9,.,.,TRBJ2-2,TGTGCCAGCAGCGTCGGCGGTGTAAACACCGGGGAGCTGTTTTTT,CASSVGGVNTGELFF
TRBV4-2,TRBD2,.,TRBJ2-7,TGTGCCAGCAACTTACGGGGGGGTCGCGAGCAGTACTTC,CASNLRGGREQYF
TRBV6-4,TRBD2,many,TRBJ2-3,TGTGCCAGCAGTGCTAGCGGGAGCACAGATACGCAGTATTTT,CASSASGSTDTQYF
TRBV9,.,.,TRBJ2-6,TGTGCCAGCAGCGTGGGACACGGGGCCAACGTCCTGACTTTC,CASSVGHGANVLTF
TRBV4-1,TRBD1,.,TRBJ2-1,TGCGCCAGCAGCCAAGGTGACAATGACAGGGGGCCCTACAATGAGCAGTTCTTC,CASSQGDNDRGPYNEQFF
TRBV7-9,.,.,TRBJ2-1,TGTGCCAGCACCCTGACACCCTACAATGAGCAGTTCTTC,CASTLTPYNEQFF